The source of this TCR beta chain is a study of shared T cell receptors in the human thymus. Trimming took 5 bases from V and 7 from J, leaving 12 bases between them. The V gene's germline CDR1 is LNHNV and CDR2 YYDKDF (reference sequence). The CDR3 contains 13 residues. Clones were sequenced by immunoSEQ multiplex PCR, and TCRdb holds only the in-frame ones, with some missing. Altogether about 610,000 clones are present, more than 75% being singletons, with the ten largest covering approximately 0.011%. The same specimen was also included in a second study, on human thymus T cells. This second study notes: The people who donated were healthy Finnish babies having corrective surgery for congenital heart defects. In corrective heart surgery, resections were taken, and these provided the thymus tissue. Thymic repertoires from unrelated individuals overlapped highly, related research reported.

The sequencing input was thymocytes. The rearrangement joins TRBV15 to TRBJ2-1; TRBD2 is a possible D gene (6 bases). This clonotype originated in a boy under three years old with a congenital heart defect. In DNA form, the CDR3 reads TGTGCCACCAGCCTGGGGGGTTGGAATGAGCAGTTCTTC. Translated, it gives CATSLGGWNEQFF.